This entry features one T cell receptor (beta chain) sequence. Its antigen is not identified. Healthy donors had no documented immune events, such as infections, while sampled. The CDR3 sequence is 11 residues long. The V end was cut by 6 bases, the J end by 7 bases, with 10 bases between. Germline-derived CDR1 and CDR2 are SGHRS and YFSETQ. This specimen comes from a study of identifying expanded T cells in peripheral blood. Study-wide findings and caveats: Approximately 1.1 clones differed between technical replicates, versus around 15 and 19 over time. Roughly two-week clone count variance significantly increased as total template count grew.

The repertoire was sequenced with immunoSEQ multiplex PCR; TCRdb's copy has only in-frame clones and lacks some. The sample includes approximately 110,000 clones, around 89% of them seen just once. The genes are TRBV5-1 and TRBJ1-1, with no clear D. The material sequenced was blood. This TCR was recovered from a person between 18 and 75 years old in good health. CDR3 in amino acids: CASTGRGEAFF. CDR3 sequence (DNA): TGCGCCAGCACCGGACGGGGTGAAGCTTTCTTT.